A single sample is the source of the 20 T cell receptor beta chains below, sequenced in a study of control samples from healthy donors and cancer patients. Measured with immunoSEQ multiplex PCR; TCRdb has only the in-frame clones, and not every one. Counted here are tens of thousands of clones, about nine tenths occurring once; the ten biggest clones make up 7.2%. Sequencing used blood. These TCRs come from a man aged 50-60 years in good health.

The rearrangement joins TRBV5-1 to TRBJ2-2; TRBD1 aligns across 7 bases. The CDR3 is made up of 14 amino acids. Losses at the gene ends were 7 bases for V and 5 bases for J; bases not matched to a gene: 8. The germline gives CDR1 SGHRS, CDR2 YFSETQ. The CDR3 here is CASFDRERTGELFF. Written as DNA, the CDR3 is TGCGCCAGCTTCGACAGGGAAAGGACCGGGGAGCTGTTTTTT.

This clone was found a few times. The chain has TRBV30 and TRBJ1-2; tentative D call: TRBD1 (5 bases). This CDR3 has 14 residues. Germline V gene data show CDR1 as GTSNPN and CDR2 as SVGIG (reference sequence). V was cut by 1 base and J by 4 bases, with 13 bases left in between. The CDR3, as DNA: TGTGCCTGGAGTGGAGAGCAGGGCCCCTATGGCTACACCTTC. Translated: CAWSGEQGPYGYTF.

The rearrangement joins TRBV5-1 to TRBJ2-5; D might be TRBD2 (7 bases). The CDR3 totals 15 residues. The germline V gene has CDR1 SGHRS and CDR2 YFSETQ. V lost 3 bases and J lost 1, with 13 bases in between. CDR3 DNA sequence: TGCGCCAGCAGCTGGGGGCTAGCGGCCCAAGAGACCCAGTACTTC. Translated, it gives CASSWGLAAQETQYF.

The genes are TRBV6-2 or TRBV6-3 and TRBJ2-7, with D possibly matching TRBD2 (6 bases). V shed 6 bases and J shed 4 bases, with 25 bases lying between them. The CDR3 covers 17 residues. Germline loops: CDR1 MNHEY, CDR2 SVGEGT. The CDR3, as DNA: TGTGCCAGCAGCCCGACCCCCTTACGGGGGACCAGGTACGAGCAGTACTTC. Its translation is CASSPTPLRGTRYEQYF.

This rearrangement joins TRBV27 to TRBJ1-1; 8 nucleotides align to TRBD1. The CDR3 length is 17 residues. After removal of 5 bases from V and 3 bases from J, the junction contained 14 bases not matched to a gene. Germline-derived CDR1 and CDR2 are MNHEY and SMNVEV (reference sequence). In DNA form, the CDR3 reads TGTGCCAGCAGTCCCGAGGACAGGGAGGATTTGGACACTGAAGCTTTCTTT. Translating gives CASSPEDREDLDTEAFF.

The chain combines TRBV7-9 with TRBJ2-3, with no clear D. This CDR3 has 14 residues. The V and J ends lost 2 bases and 1 base respectively, with 7 bases between them. The germline V gene encodes CDR1 SEHNR and CDR2 FQNEAQ (reference sequence). The CDR3 DNA reads as TGTGCCAGCAGCTTATCGATCGGCACAGATACGCAGTATTTT. This gives the protein CASSLSIGTDTQYF. The full variable domain, in which reference TRBV7-9 and TRBJ2-3 provide the parts outside the CDR3, is DTGVSQNPRHKITKRGQNVTFRCDPISEHNRLYWYRQTLGQGPEFLTYFQNEAQLEKSRLLSDRFSAERPKGSFSTLEIQRTEQGDSAMYLCASSLSIGTDTQYFGPGTRLTVL.

The chain couples TRBV12-3 or TRBV12-4 to TRBJ1-2; no definite D call. The CDR3 is 13 residues long. The V and J ends lost 5 bases and 3 bases respectively, with 10 bases between them. The CDR3 DNA is TGTGCCAGCAGTGCCGGGCCTTACTATGGCTACACCTTC. As protein: CASSAGPYYGYTF.

The chain uses TRBV10-1 and TRBJ1-3, with D possibly being TRBD1 (5 bases). This CDR3 comprises 14 residues. Trimming pared 6 bases from V and 0 bases from J, leaving 9 bases between. The germline CDR1 and CDR2 sequences are WNHNN and SYGVQD (reference sequence). Here the CDR3 reads CASRVRDSGNTIYF. The CDR3 region has the DNA TGCGCCAGCAGGGTCAGGGACTCTGGAAACACCATATATTTT.

This sequence joins TRBV7-2 and TRBJ1-2; D remains ambiguous. Trimming took off 5 bases at V and 5 bases at J, with 15 bases between the two ends. From germline, CDR1 is SGHTA and CDR2 FQGNSA. The CDR3 is 14 residues long. The CDR3 DNA is TGTGCCAGCAGCCCGCCCGGATTATTTTATGGCTACACCTTC. This translates into CASSPPGLFYGYTF.

The chain links TRBV30 to TRBJ2-5; 10 nucleotides line up with TRBD2. The CDR3 is made up of 13 amino acids. Per the germline V gene, CDR1 is GTSNPN and CDR2 is SVGIG (reference sequence). The junction had 5 bases not matched to a gene; V was cut back by 5 bases and J by 5 bases. The CDR3 is CAWGTSDWETQYF. The DNA of the CDR3 is TGTGCCTGGGGGACTAGCGATTGGGAGACCCAGTACTTC.

V usage is TRBV10-3 and J usage is TRBJ1-6; possible D gene TRBD1, 6 bases. The germline V and J ends were trimmed by 4 bases and 10 bases, with 14 bases remaining between them. From germline, CDR1 is ENHRY and CDR2 SYGVKD. This CDR3 is built from 14 residues. The CDR3 sequence is CAISAAGAGSPLHF. CDR3 coding DNA: TGTGCCATCAGTGCGGCAGGGGCCGGGTCACCCCTCCACTTT.

This chain links TRBV7-2 with TRBJ1-6; D is ambiguous. CDR1 is SGHTA, CDR2 FQGNSA, per germline. Trimming removed 5 bases from V and 2 bases from J, with 1 base in between. This CDR3 has 12 amino acids. The CDR3 loop reads CASSPYNSPLHF. CDR3 in DNA: TGTGCCAGCAGCCCCTATAATTCACCCCTCCACTTT.

V and J are TRBV5-6 and TRBJ2-5, with TRBD1 matching over 9 bases. The CDR3 is made up of 18 amino acids. Germline-derived CDR1 and CDR2 are SGHDT and YYEEEE. J was trimmed by 2 bases and V by 2 bases; bases with no gene match: 13. CDR3 in amino acids: CASSFPDRGLPPQETQYF. In DNA form, the CDR3 reads TGTGCCAGCAGCTTCCCGGACAGGGGCCTCCCGCCTCAAGAGACCCAGTACTTC.

This clone has a single count. The chain has TRBV7-9 and TRBJ1-1; no reliable D call. This CDR3 is 14 amino acids long. V gave up 4 bases and J gave up 4 bases, with 13 bases separating them. CDR1 is SEHNR, CDR2 FQNEAQ, per germline (reference sequence). The CDR3 region is CASSSTTEFTEAFF. Written as DNA, the CDR3 is TGTGCCAGCAGCTCGACGACCGAGTTCACTGAAGCTTTCTTT.

V is TRBV15 and J is TRBJ2-1; a possible D gene is TRBD2 (5 bases). Looked up from germline, CDR1 is LNHNV and CDR2 is YYDKDF (reference sequence). V lost 0 bases, J lost 4 bases, and 13 bases lay in between. The CDR3 runs to 16 residues. CDR3 in amino acids: CATSRDPGRGYNEQFF. CDR3 DNA: TGTGCCACCAGCAGAGATCCCGGACGGGGTTACAATGAGCAGTTCTTC.

The chain couples TRBV4-1 to TRBJ1-2; 9 bases match TRBD1. CDR1 is MGHRA and CDR2 is YSYEKL in the germline V gene. The CDR3 covers 15 residues. The trim removed 9 bases at V and 4 bases at J, leaving 12 bases unmatched. The CDR3 reads CASNPRDREIYGYTF. The DNA of the CDR3 is TGCGCCAGTAACCCCCGGGACAGGGAAATCTATGGCTACACCTTC.

V usage is TRBV11-2 and J usage is TRBJ2-1; D is possibly TRBD1 or TRBD2 (6 bases each). This CDR3 contains 14 residues. Trimming left V 4 bases short and J 2 bases short, with 9 bases between. Germline V gene data show CDR1 as SGHAT and CDR2 as FQNNGV. The CDR3 spells CASSWGAPYNEQFF. DNA of the CDR3: TGTGCCAGCAGCTGGGGGGCTCCCTACAATGAGCAGTTCTTC.

V usage is TRBV2 and J usage is TRBJ1-3, with D tentatively TRBD1 (5 bases). Germline CDR1 reads SNHLY; CDR2 reads FYNNEI. The CDR3 extends over 19 amino acids. Trimming stripped 1 base from V and 0 bases from J, with 19 bases between. This CDR3 reads CASSEGTYRTNDSGNTIYF. CDR3 bases: TGTGCCAGCAGTGAAGGAACCTATCGGACAAACGACTCTGGAAACACCATATATTTT.

The CDR3 region has the DNA TGCAGTGCTTGTGGACAGGGATTGTACGAGCAGTACTTC. Its translation: CSACGQGLYEQYF. The chain carries TRBV20-1 and TRBJ2-7, with 8 bases identical to TRBD1. V lost 5 bases to trimming and J lost 4 bases; unmatched junction nucleotides: 7. CDR1 and CDR2 from the germline V gene are DFQATT and SNEGSKA (reference sequence). This CDR3 has 13 residues.

This clone was seen just once. This chain links TRBV3-1 (or the pseudogene TRBV3-2) with TRBJ2-5, with TRBD2 matching 11 bases. CDR3 size: 16 residues. J lost 5 bases, V lost 1 base, and 6 bases had no gene match. The germline V gene encodes CDR1 LGHDT and CDR2 YNNKEL (reference sequence). The CDR3 DNA reads as TGTGCCAGCAGCCAAGTTGTAGCGGGGGGGCTGGAGACCCAGTACTTC. It codes for CASSQVVAGGLETQYF.